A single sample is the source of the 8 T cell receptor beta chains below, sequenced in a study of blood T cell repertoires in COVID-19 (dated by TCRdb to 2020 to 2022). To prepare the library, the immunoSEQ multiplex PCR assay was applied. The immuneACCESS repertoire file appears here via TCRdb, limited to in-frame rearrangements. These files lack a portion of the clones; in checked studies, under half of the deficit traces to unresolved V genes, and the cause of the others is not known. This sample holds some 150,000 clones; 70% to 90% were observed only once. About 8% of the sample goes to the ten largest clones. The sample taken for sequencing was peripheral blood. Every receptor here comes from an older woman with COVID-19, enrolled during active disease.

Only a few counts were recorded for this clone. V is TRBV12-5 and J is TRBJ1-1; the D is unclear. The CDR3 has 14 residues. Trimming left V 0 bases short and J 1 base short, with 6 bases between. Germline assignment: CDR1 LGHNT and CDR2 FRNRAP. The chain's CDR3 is CASGLVPGNTEAFF. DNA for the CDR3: TGTGCTAGTGGTTTGGTACCCGGGAACACTGAAGCTTTCTTT.

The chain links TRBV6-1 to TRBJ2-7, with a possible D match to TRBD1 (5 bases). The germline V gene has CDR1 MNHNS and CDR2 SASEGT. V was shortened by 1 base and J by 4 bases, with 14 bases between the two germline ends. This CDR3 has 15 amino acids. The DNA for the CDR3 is TGTGCCAGCAGTGAAGTACTCACCCAGGGATACGAGCAGTACTTC. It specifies CASSEVLTQGYEQYF.

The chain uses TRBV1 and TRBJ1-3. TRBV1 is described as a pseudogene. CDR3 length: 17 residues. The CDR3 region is CTSSQDTGKVPGNTIYF. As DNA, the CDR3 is TGCACCAGCAGCCAAGATACCGGTAAAGTCCCTGGAAACACCATATATTTT.

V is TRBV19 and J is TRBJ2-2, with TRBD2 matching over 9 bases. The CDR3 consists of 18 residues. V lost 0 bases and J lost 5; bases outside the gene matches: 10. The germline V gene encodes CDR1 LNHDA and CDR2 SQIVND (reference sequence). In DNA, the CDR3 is TGTGCCAGTAGTATAGAACTCGCGGGGGGGCCGCGAACCGGGGAGCTGTTTTTT. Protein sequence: CASSIELAGGPRTGELFF.

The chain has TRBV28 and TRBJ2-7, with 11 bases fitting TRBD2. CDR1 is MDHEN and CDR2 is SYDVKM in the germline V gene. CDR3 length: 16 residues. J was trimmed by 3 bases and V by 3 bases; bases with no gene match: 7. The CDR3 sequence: CASSFPLSGGGYEQYF. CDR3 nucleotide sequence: TGTGCCAGCAGTTTTCCCCTTAGCGGGGGGGGCTACGAGCAGTACTTC. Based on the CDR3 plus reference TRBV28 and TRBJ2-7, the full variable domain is DVKVTQSSRYLVKRTGEKVFLECVQDMDHENMFWYRQDPGLGLRLIYFSYDVKMKEKGDIPEGYSVSREKKERFSLILESASTNQTSMYLCASSFPLSGGGYEQYFGPGTRLTVT.

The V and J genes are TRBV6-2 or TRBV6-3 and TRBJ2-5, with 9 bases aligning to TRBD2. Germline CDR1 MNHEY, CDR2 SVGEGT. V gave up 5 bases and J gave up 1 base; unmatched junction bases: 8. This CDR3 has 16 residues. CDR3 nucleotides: TGTGCCAGCAGTCCATCTAGCGGGGCGATCCAAGAGACCCAGTACTTC. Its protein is CASSPSSGAIQETQYF.

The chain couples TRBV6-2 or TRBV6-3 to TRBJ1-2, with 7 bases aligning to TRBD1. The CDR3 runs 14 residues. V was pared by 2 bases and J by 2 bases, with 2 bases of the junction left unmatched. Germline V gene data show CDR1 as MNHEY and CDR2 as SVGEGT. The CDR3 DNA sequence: TGTGCCAGCAGTTACGTGGGACAGAACTATGGCTACACCTTC. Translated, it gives CASSYVGQNYGYTF.

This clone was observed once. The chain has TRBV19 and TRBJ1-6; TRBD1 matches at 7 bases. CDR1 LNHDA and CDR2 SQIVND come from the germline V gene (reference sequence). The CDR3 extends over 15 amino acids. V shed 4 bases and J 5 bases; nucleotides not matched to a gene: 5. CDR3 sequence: CASSTRTGHNSPLHF. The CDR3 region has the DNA TGTGCCAGTAGTACCCGGACAGGCCATAATTCACCCCTCCACTTT. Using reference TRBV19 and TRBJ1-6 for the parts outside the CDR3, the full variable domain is DGGITQSPKYLFRKEGQNVTLSCEQNLNHDAMYWYRQDPGQGLRLIYYSQIVNDFQKGDIAEGYSVSREKKESFPLTVTSAQKNPTAFYLCASSTRTGHNSPLHFGNGTRLTVT.